These 14 T cell receptor beta chains originate from one sample sequenced in a study of persistence of HIV-infected CD4 T cells. The libraries were made with immunoSEQ version 4 in survey mode. Some clones are missing from TCRdb's copy, which holds only in-frame ones; the method was immunoSEQ multiplex PCR. Of about 16,000 clones listed, approximately 64% were seen once; the top ten hold 7% to 10%. Antigens of these TCRs are unknown. Cells were stimulated with CMV-infected fibroblast lysates at roughly 9.1 ug/mL. Sorting of responding CD4+ T cells relied on upregulated CD40 ligand together with CD69. The sequencing used CD4+ T cells sorted from PBMCs after 18-hour stimulation, collected from a patient who received antiretroviral therapy. The receptors come from an adult woman with HIV who was CMV-seropositive.

The V call is TRBV5-1, the J call TRBJ2-3, with D perhaps matching TRBD2 (7 bases). The V end lost 7 bases, the J end lost 0 bases, and 18 bases lay between the germline ends. The CDR3 contains 16 residues. From germline, CDR1 is SGHRS and CDR2 YFSETQ. CDR3 sequence: CASGPRGADSTDTQYF. CDR3 coding DNA: TGCGCCAGCGGACCCCGGGGGGCCGATAGCACAGATACGCAGTATTTT.

This sequence joins TRBV29-1 and TRBJ2-7; D gene unclear. Trimming left V 4 bases short and J 2 bases short, with 6 bases between. From germline, CDR1 is SQVTM and CDR2 ANQGSEA. This CDR3 is built from 11 residues. CDR3 coding DNA: TGCAGCGTTGCCGTTACCTACGAGCAGTACTTC. Translating gives CSVAVTYEQYF.

The genes are TRBV3-1 (or the pseudogene TRBV3-2) and TRBJ1-1, with unresolved D. Germline-derived CDR1 and CDR2 are LGHDT and YNNKEL (reference sequence). Trimming pared 0 bases from V and 0 bases from J, leaving 8 bases between. The CDR3 loop spans 15 amino acids. This chain's CDR3 is CASSQEMGVNTEAFF. The CDR3 DNA sequence: TGTGCCAGCAGCCAAGAGATGGGTGTGAACACTGAAGCTTTCTTT.

This clone was found a few times. DNA of the CDR3: TGTGCCAGTAGTGTCTCGACAGTGTCAAACTATGGCTACACCTTC. This gives the protein CASSVSTVSNYGYTF. The chain combines TRBV19 with TRBJ1-2; D is possibly TRBD1 (5 bases). This CDR3 is 15 amino acids long. The germline CDR1 and CDR2 sequences are LNHDA and SQIVND (reference sequence). The V gene lost 5 bases and the J gene lost 2 bases, with 15 bases spanning the gap.

This rearrangement joins TRBV6-1 to TRBJ1-1; tentative D call: TRBD1 (5 bases). V was trimmed by 3 bases and J by 4 bases, leaving 15 bases between them. CDR3 size: 15 residues. The germline V gene encodes CDR1 MNHNS and CDR2 SASEGT. The DNA of the CDR3 is TGTGCCAGCAGTGATGGGGGACCCCGAGGCACTGAAGCTTTCTTT. It is translated as CASSDGGPRGTEAFF.

This clone showed up just once. The J gene is TRBJ1-1, the V gene TRBV5-1; D is perhaps TRBD1 (6 bases). This CDR3 spans 15 amino acids. The germline V gene encodes CDR1 SGHRS and CDR2 YFSETQ. The V end was cut by 3 bases, the J end by 1 base, with 13 bases between. CDR3 loop: CASSSYRAENTEAFF. The CDR3 nucleotides are TGCGCCAGCAGCTCATACAGGGCGGAGAACACTGAAGCTTTCTTT.

The chain carries TRBV20-1 and TRBJ2-1; 8 positions match TRBD1. The CDR3 covers 15 residues. Germline values: CDR1 DFQATT, CDR2 SNEGSKA (reference sequence). V was pared by 3 bases and J by 7 bases, with 11 bases of the junction left unmatched. In DNA form, the CDR3 reads TGCAGTGCTAGTCGGTTTGGGGACAGGCCTAATGAGCAGTTCTTC. This translates into CSASRFGDRPNEQFF.

The chain has TRBV15 and TRBJ2-6, with 7 bases lining up with TRBD1. V lost 4 bases, J lost 3 bases, and 6 bases stayed unmatched. Germline CDR1 reads LNHNV; CDR2 reads YYDKDF (reference sequence). The CDR3 loop spans 16 amino acids. The CDR3 protein is CATSNFDRDGANVLTF. CDR3 DNA sequence: TGTGCCACCAGCAACTTCGACAGGGATGGGGCCAACGTCCTGACTTTC.

The chain carries TRBV4-1 and TRBJ1-1, with a tentative D call TRBD1 (6 bases). Per the germline V gene, CDR1 is MGHRA and CDR2 is YSYEKL. The CDR3 loop spans 15 amino acids. Trimming shortened V by 0 bases and J by 8 bases, and 16 bases separated the two germline ends. CDR3 sequence: CASSQDFWTAGEAFF. The CDR3, as DNA: TGCGCCAGCAGCCAAGATTTTTGGACAGCCGGAGAAGCTTTCTTT.

The chain has TRBV2 and TRBJ2-1, with TRBD1 matching over 11 bases. The CDR3 length is 17 residues. Per the germline V gene, CDR1 is SNHLY and CDR2 is FYNNEI. The V and J ends lost 6 bases and 5 bases, in that order; junction bases with no gene match: 12. In nucleotides, the CDR3 is TGTGCCAGCAGCGCCAACCGCGGACAGGGGGCGAACAATGAGCAGTTCTTC. Translating gives CASSANRGQGANNEQFF.

This clone was counted once. J is TRBJ2-1 and V is TRBV5-1; 9 nucleotides agree with TRBD1. The junction had 7 bases not matched to a gene; V was cut back by 4 bases and J by 5 bases. CDR3 length: 15 residues. The germline V gene encodes CDR1 SGHRS and CDR2 YFSETQ. The CDR3 coding sequence is TGCGCCAGCAGCCAGGGACAGGGTAGACACAATGAGCAGTTCTTC. Its translation is CASSQGQGRHNEQFF.

This clone was found a few times. This rearrangement joins TRBV6-6 to TRBJ1-1; D is uncertain. Germline loops: CDR1 MNHNY, CDR2 SVGAGI (reference sequence). The germline V and J ends were trimmed by 0 bases and 1 base, with 12 bases remaining between them. CDR3 length: 16 residues. As DNA, the CDR3 is TGTGCCAGCAGTTACTCGAAAGGCCCAGGGAACACTGAAGCTTTCTTT. Protein: CASSYSKGPGNTEAFF.

The V call is TRBV5-1, the J call TRBJ2-2; D not certain. The ends were cut back, 0 bases at V and 7 bases at J, with 7 bases in the middle. Looked up from germline, CDR1 is SGHRS and CDR2 is YFSETQ. The CDR3 extends over 13 amino acids. The CDR3: CASSLEVYGELFF. As DNA, the CDR3 is TGCGCCAGCAGCTTGGAGGTATACGGGGAGCTGTTTTTT.

This clone was counted a single time. This sequence joins TRBV5-1 and TRBJ2-3; D is ambiguous. Deletions cut 3 bases from V and 4 bases from J, with 15 bases between. The CDR3 is 15 amino acids. The germline CDR1 and CDR2 sequences are SGHRS and YFSETQ. The CDR3: CASSSETRTSDTQYF. CDR3 coding DNA: TGCGCCAGCAGCTCTGAAACGCGAACTTCAGATACGCAGTATTTT.